The clone carrying this TCR beta chain was detected a few times. Its antigen is still unknown. The sample originates from a study of T-cell memory formation after mild COVID-19. Turning to the study itself: TCR clustering was largely donor specific. Points from the study as a whole: There was a balanced CD4/CD8 profile in clones contracting day 15 to 85, and later expanders leaned CD4+. Researchers found some responding clones in pre-infection memory, a sign that cross-reactive memory joined.

Germline loops: CDR1 KGHSH, CDR2 LQKENI. CDR3 length: 15 residues. V was clipped by 2 bases and J by 5 bases, with 15 bases between them. 5'RACE primed from the constant segment yielded TCR alpha and TCR beta cDNA libraries bearing sample barcodes and UMIs. TCRdb fed the 5' RACE reads into MiXCR, producing one record per CDR3 protein. The table includes approximately 300,000 distinct CDR3 sequences, approximately 19% detected once. The chain carries TRBV18 and TRBJ1-1; D uncertain. The TCR comes from a man younger than 30 who had mild COVID-19 (a few samples of this study predate the infection). Cell type and time point are not known. Specimen: PBMCs or a T cell subset sorted from them (not recorded which). The CDR3 protein is CASSPSDTRRTEAFF. The CDR3 DNA sequence: TGTGCCAGCTCACCATCCGACACCCGAAGGACTGAAGCTTTCTTT.